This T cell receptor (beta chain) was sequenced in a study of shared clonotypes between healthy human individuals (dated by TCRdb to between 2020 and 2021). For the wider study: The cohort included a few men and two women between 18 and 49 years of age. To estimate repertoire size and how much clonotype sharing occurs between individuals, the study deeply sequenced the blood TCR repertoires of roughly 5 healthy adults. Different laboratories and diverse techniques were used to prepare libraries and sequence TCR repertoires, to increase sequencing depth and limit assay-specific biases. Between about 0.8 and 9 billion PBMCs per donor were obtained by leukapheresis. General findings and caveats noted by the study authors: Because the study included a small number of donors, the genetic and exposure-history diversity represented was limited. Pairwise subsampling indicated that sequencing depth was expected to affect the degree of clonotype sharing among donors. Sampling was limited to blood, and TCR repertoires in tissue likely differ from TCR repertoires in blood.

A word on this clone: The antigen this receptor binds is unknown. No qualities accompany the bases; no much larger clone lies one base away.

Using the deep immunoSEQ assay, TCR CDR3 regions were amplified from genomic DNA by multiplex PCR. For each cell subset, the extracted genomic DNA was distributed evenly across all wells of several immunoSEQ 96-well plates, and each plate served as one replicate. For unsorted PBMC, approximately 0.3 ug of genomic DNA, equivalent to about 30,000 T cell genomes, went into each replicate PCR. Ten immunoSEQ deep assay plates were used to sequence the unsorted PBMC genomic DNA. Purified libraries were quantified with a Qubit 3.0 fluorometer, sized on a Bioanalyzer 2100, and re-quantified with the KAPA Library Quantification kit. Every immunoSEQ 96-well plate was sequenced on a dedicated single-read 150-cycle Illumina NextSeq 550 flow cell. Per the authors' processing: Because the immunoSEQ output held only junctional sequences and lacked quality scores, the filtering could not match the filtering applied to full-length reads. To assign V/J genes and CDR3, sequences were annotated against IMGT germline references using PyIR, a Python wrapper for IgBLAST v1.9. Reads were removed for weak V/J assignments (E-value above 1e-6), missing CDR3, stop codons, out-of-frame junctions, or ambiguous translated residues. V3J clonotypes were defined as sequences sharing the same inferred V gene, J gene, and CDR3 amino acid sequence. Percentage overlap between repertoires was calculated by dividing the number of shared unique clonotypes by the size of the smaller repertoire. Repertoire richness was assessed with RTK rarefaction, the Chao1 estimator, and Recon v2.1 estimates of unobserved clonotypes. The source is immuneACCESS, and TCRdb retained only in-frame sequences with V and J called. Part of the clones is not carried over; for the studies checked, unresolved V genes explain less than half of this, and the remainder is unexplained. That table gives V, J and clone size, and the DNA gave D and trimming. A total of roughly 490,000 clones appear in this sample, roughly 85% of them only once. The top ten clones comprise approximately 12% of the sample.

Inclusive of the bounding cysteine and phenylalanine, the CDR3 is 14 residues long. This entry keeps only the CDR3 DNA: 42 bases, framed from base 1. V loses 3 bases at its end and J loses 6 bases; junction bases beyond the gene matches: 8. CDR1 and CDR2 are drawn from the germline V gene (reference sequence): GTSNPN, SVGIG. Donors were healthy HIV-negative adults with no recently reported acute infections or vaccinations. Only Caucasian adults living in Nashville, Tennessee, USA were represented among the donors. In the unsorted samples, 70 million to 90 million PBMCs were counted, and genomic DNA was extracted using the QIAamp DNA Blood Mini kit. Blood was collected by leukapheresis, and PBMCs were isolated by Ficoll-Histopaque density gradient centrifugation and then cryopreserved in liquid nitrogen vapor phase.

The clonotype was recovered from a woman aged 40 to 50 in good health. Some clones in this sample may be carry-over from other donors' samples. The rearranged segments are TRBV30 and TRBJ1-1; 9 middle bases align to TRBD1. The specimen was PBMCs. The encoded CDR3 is CAWSKTGGISEAFF. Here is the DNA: TGTGCCTGGAGCAAAACAGGGGGCATCTCTGAAGCTTTCTTT.